These T cell receptor beta chains were read from a single sample in a study of blood T cell repertoires in COVID-19. The data were produced by immunoSEQ multiplex PCR, yet TCRdb's version contains in-frame clones alone and is incomplete. The data contain about 120,000 clones, 60% to 80% of them singletons. The sequenced sample consisted of peripheral blood. The receptors were sampled from a human donor in a cohort sampled during active COVID-19. The CDR3 runs from the conserved cysteine through the conserved F or W. Fields, in order: D gene, V gene, J gene, CDR3 protein, CDR3 DNA. The D gene is left open where the match is weak.

NA	TRBV11-3	TRBJ1-3	CASSLERVGEIPSINTIYF	TGTGCCAGCAGCTTAGAGAGGGTTGGCGAAATCCCGTCGATAAACACCATATATTTT
NA	TRBV27	TRBJ2-3	CASSSGFGTDTQYF	TGTGCCAGCAGTAGCGGGTTTGGAACAGATACGCAGTATTTT
TRBD2	TRBV5-1	TRBJ2-7	CASSTGLGYEQYF	TGCGCCAGCAGCACGGGACTAGGGTACGAGCAGTACTTC
TRBD1	TRBV2	TRBJ2-7	CASSEAGTASYEQYF	TGTGCCAGCAGTGAAGCGGGGACAGCCTCCTACGAGCAGTACTTC
NA	TRBV11-3	TRBJ2-7	CASSLDHGGTGQDIYEQYF	TGTGCCAGCAGCTTAGATCACGGGGGGACGGGACAGGACATTTACGAGCAGTACTTC
NA	TRBV3-1/TRBV3-2	TRBJ2-3	CASSKREDSWDTQYF	TGTGCCAGCAGCAAGAGAGAGGATAGCTGGGATACGCAGTATTTT
TRBD1	TRBV4-1	TRBJ2-7	CASSIRQGVYEQYF	TGCGCCAGCAGCATTCGACAGGGGGTCTACGAGCAGTACTTC
NA	TRBV11-2	TRBJ2-5	CASSPLGETQYF	TGTGCCAGCAGCCCTCTCGGGGAGACCCAGTACTTC
NA	TRBV11-1	TRBJ2-7	CASTPEPRQLSEQYF	TGTGCCAGCACCCCGGAGCCGAGACAGCTCTCCGAGCAGTACTTC
TRBD2	TRBV6-5	TRBJ2-7	CASSYSPLAGYYEQYF	TGTGCCAGCAGTTACTCTCCGCTAGCGGGATATTACGAGCAGTACTTC
TRBD1	TRBV6-5	TRBJ1-2	CASNRGRNYGYTF	TGTGCCAGTAACAGGGGGCGGAACTATGGCTACACCTTC
NA	TRBV21-1	TRBJ2-5	CASSKSSGGAYSETQYF	TGTGCCAGCAGCAAGAGTAGCGGGGGGGCATATTCGGAGACCCAGTACTTC
TRBD2	TRBV11-1	TRBJ2-7	CASSRGGSYYEQYF	TGTGCCAGCAGCCGCGGGGGGTCGTACTACGAGCAGTACTTC
NA	TRBV29-1	TRBJ2-7	CSVELAIGGPTAEQYF	TGCAGCGTTGAACTGGCGATAGGGGGACCCACGGCCGAGCAGTACTTC